The rows below give T cell receptor beta chains drawn from one sample of a study of T cells in Graves' hyperthyroidism and ophthalmopathy. TCRdb re-analysed the multiplex PCR reads in MiXCR, keeping a single row per CDR3 protein. Among around 340,000 distinct CDR3 sequences, approximately 18% were seen once, and the ten largest hold about half. Material for sequencing was blood. These receptor sequences come from a woman in her forties or fifties with Graves' hyperthyroidism. The CDR3 runs from the conserved cysteine through the conserved F or W. Each record gives: CDR3 DNA, CDR3 protein, J gene, clone size, V gene, D gene. The D gene is left open where the match is weak. Size is omitted from some rows. Given values are once, few, many or a class for expanded clones.

CDR3 DNA: TGTGCCAGCAGCTTAGCCCGACTAGCGGGGGGCCAAAACATTCAGTACTTC
CDR3 protein: CASSLARLAGGQNIQYF
J gene: TRBJ2-4
clone size: NA
V gene: TRBV7-9
D gene: TRBD2

CDR3 DNA: TGTGCCTGGGACAGGGGGTTGGACACTGAAGCTTTCTTT
CDR3 protein: CAWDRGLDTEAFF
J gene: TRBJ1-1
clone size: NA
V gene: TRBV30
D gene: TRBD1

CDR3 DNA: TGTGCCAGCAGTCAGGAGTCAGGAACAGATACGCAGTATTTT
CDR3 protein: CASSQESGTDTQYF
J gene: TRBJ2-3
clone size: many
V gene: TRBV28
D gene: NA

CDR3 DNA: TGTGCCAGCAGCCAAAGAGGGGTTAATCAGTTCTTC
CDR3 protein: CASSQRGVNQFF
J gene: TRBJ2-1
clone size: many
V gene: TRBV3-1
D gene: NA

CDR3 DNA: TGTGCCAGCAGTTTACCCCGTATGGGGGGCGGGCATGGCTACACCTTC
CDR3 protein: CASSLPRMGGGHGYTF
J gene: TRBJ1-2
clone size: few
V gene: TRBV28
D gene: NA

CDR3 DNA: TGTGCCAGCAGAGGACAGTTTGGTAACCATGGCTACACCTTC
CDR3 protein: CASRGQFGNHGYTF
J gene: TRBJ1-2
clone size: few
V gene: TRBV2
D gene: NA

CDR3 DNA: TGTGCCAGCAGTTACTCGGGAGATATGGGGCGTGTCACTGAAGCTTTCTTT
CDR3 protein: CASSYSGDMGRVTEAFF
J gene: TRBJ1-1
clone size: NA
V gene: TRBV6-5
D gene: NA

CDR3 DNA: TGTGCCAGCAGTTATCTTGCAACTAATGAAAAACTGTTTTTT
CDR3 protein: CASSYLATNEKLFF
J gene: TRBJ1-4
clone size: NA
V gene: TRBV6-2/TRBV6-3
D gene: NA

CDR3 DNA: TGTGCCAGCAAACCGGGACAGGGAGAGGGCTATGGCTACACCTTC
CDR3 protein: CASKPGQGEGYGYTF
J gene: TRBJ1-2
clone size: few
V gene: TRBV2
D gene: TRBD1

CDR3 DNA: TGTGCCAGCAGTTCAGGAGTTTATGGCTACACCTTC
CDR3 protein: CASSSGVYGYTF
J gene: TRBJ1-2
clone size: NA
V gene: TRBV28
D gene: NA

CDR3 DNA: TGTGCCAGTAGTATAGCCGGGACAGGGGGCCAAGAGACCCAGTACTTC
CDR3 protein: CASSIAGTGGQETQYF
J gene: TRBJ2-5
clone size: NA
V gene: TRBV19
D gene: TRBD1

CDR3 DNA: TGTGCCAGCAGTCCCAATAATGAAAAACTGTTTTTT
CDR3 protein: CASSPNNEKLFF
J gene: TRBJ1-4
clone size: NA
V gene: TRBV27
D gene: NA

CDR3 DNA: TGTGCCAGCAGTTACACCCCGCCCGGGGAAGAGACCCAGTACTTC
CDR3 protein: CASSYTPPGEETQYF
J gene: TRBJ2-5
clone size: NA
V gene: TRBV6-5
D gene: NA

CDR3 DNA: TGTGCCAGCAGCCAAGATCTACTAGCGGGGAGCTACGAGCAGTACTTC
CDR3 protein: CASSQDLLAGSYEQYF
J gene: TRBJ2-7
clone size: NA
V gene: TRBV4-2
D gene: TRBD2

CDR3 DNA: TGTGCCAGCAACGTCCAGGGGACAGGGGCGTATGGCTACACCTTC
CDR3 protein: CASNVQGTGAYGYTF
J gene: TRBJ1-2
clone size: many
V gene: TRBV2
D gene: TRBD1

CDR3 DNA: TGCAGTGCTAGTGACCCAGGGTACCCCACGCAGTATTTT
CDR3 protein: CSASDPGYPTQYF
J gene: TRBJ2-3
clone size: many
V gene: TRBV20-1
D gene: NA

CDR3 DNA: TGCAGTGGCGGCGTCGCTTACAATGAGCAGTTCTTC
CDR3 protein: CSGGVAYNEQFF
J gene: TRBJ2-1
clone size: many
V gene: TRBV20-1
D gene: NA

CDR3 DNA: TGTGCCTGGCAACTGAGACTAGATTCGAACACCGGGGAGCTGTTTTTT
CDR3 protein: CAWQLRLDSNTGELFF
J gene: TRBJ2-2
clone size: few
V gene: TRBV30
D gene: NA

CDR3 DNA: TGTGCCAGCAGCTTAGAGCGGGCCCCGGTCGATGAGCAGTTCTTC
CDR3 protein: CASSLERAPVDEQFF
J gene: TRBJ2-1
clone size: many
V gene: TRBV5-8
D gene: NA

CDR3 DNA: TGTGCCAGCAGCCCTCTCAGCGGGAGATACAATGAGCAGTTCTTC
CDR3 protein: CASSPLSGRYNEQFF
J gene: TRBJ2-1
clone size: few
V gene: TRBV9
D gene: TRBD2

CDR3 DNA: TGTGCCAGCAGTTTCAAAGCGGGACAGGGCGGCCATGGCTACACCTTC
CDR3 protein: CASSFKAGQGGHGYTF
J gene: TRBJ1-2
clone size: many
V gene: TRBV27
D gene: TRBD1

CDR3 DNA: TGCAGTGCTAGACCCCGGGGAACGGCGAGCACAGATACGCAGTATTTT
CDR3 protein: CSARPRGTASTDTQYF
J gene: TRBJ2-3
clone size: few
V gene: TRBV20-1
D gene: NA

CDR3 DNA: TGTGCCAGCAGTGATAAGGCACTAGCCGGAGAGACCCAGTACTTC
CDR3 protein: CASSDKALAGETQYF
J gene: TRBJ2-5
clone size: many
V gene: TRBV2
D gene: NA

CDR3 DNA: TGCAGTGCTTCTGACAGCGGGGGGTCATCCTACAATGAGCAGTTCTTC
CDR3 protein: CSASDSGGSSYNEQFF
J gene: TRBJ2-1
clone size: many
V gene: TRBV20-1
D gene: TRBD2

CDR3 DNA: TGTGCCAGCAGGCAGCAGGCGATCCAAGAGACCCAGTACTTC
CDR3 protein: CASRQQAIQETQYF
J gene: TRBJ2-5
clone size: many
V gene: TRBV28
D gene: NA

CDR3 DNA: TGTGCCAGCTCACCCGGGATACAAGATGGGGCAGATACGCAGTATTTT
CDR3 protein: CASSPGIQDGADTQYF
J gene: TRBJ2-3
clone size: few
V gene: TRBV18
D gene: NA

CDR3 DNA: TGCAGCGTTGATCCGCAGGGCGGCACAGATACGCAGTATTTT
CDR3 protein: CSVDPQGGTDTQYF
J gene: TRBJ2-3
clone size: few
V gene: TRBV29-1
D gene: NA

CDR3 DNA: TGTGCCAGCAGTTTACCTTCAGGGGGAGCAGAGACCCAGTACTTC
CDR3 protein: CASSLPSGGAETQYF
J gene: TRBJ2-5
clone size: many
V gene: TRBV28
D gene: TRBD1

CDR3 DNA: TGTGCCAGCAGCTTGGGGCTATGGTCTGTACAAGAGACCCAGTACTTC
CDR3 protein: CASSLGLWSVQETQYF
J gene: TRBJ2-5
clone size: few
V gene: TRBV5-6
D gene: NA

CDR3 DNA: TGTGCCAGCAGCCCAGGTGGGGGTTTGTACAATGAGCAGTTCTTC
CDR3 protein: CASSPGGGLYNEQFF
J gene: TRBJ2-1
clone size: NA
V gene: TRBV7-9
D gene: NA